What follows are 18 T cell receptor beta chains derived from one specimen sequenced in a study of shared clonotypes between healthy human individuals. Libraries were prepared by immunoSEQ multiplex PCR; TCRdb keeps only in-frame clonotypes and omits some of them. There are some 2.4 million clones in the sample; roughly 93% occur only once, and around 0.37% lies in the top ten. Material for sequencing was naive CD4+ T cells from PBMCs. Subset reported: CD45RA+ positively selected. Source of these receptors: a man between 18 and 29 years old in good health. Some clones in this sample may be carry-over from other donors' samples.

The chain employs TRBV11-2 and TRBJ2-7, with 14 positions matching TRBD2. V shed 3 bases, J shed 6 bases, and the junction held 10 bases outside the gene matches. CDR1 and CDR2 from the germline V gene are SGHAT and FQNNGV. The CDR3 has 17 amino acids. The CDR3 bases are TGTGCCAGCAGCTTGGATCCCGGGACTAGCGGGAGTATCGAGCAGTACTTC. The encoded protein is CASSLDPGTSGSIEQYF. The full variable domain, its missing parts supplied by reference TRBV11-2 and TRBJ2-7, is EAGVAQSPRYKIIEKRQSVAFWCNPISGHATLYWYQQILGQGPKLLIQFQNNGVVDDSQLPKDRFSAERLKGVDSTLKIQPAKLEDSAVYLCASSLDPGTSGSIEQYFGPGTRLTVT.

The chain is built from TRBV28 and TRBJ1-2; D remains ambiguous. CDR1 is MDHEN, CDR2 SYDVKM, per germline. The CDR3 length is 14 residues. V was cut by 5 bases and J by 0 bases, with 10 bases left in between. CDR3 sequence (DNA): TGTGCCAGCAGTAGGAGGGTCACTAACTATGGCTACACCTTC. This sequence encodes CASSRRVTNYGYTF.

The gene calls are TRBV7-9 and TRBJ2-7; 10 nucleotides agree with TRBD1. CDR1 and CDR2 from the germline V gene are SEHNR and FQNEAQ (reference sequence). With 2 bases clipped from V and 9 bases from J, the junction kept 7 bases outside the gene matches. The CDR3 is 14 amino acids. The CDR3: CASSLTGQGTGQYF. In DNA form, the CDR3 reads TGTGCCAGCAGCTTAACGGGACAGGGGACTGGGCAGTACTTC.

This chain joins TRBV6-7 and TRBJ1-5; D ambiguous. TRBV6-7 belongs to the ORF category, with a function that is uncertain. The CDR3 consists of 12 residues. The V and J ends lost 3 bases and 4 bases respectively, with 4 bases between them. DNA for the CDR3: TGTGCCAGCAGTTATTGGAATCAGCCCCAGCATTTT. It translates to CASSYWNQPQHF.

This clone was recorded only once. The chain joins TRBV27 to TRBJ2-5; possible D gene TRBD1, 6 bases. This CDR3 comprises 16 residues. Germline V gene data show CDR1 as MNHEY and CDR2 as SMNVEV (reference sequence). V was cut by 5 bases and J by 2 bases, with 18 bases left in between. The CDR3 region is CASSGRTAGQQETQYF. The CDR3 DNA reads TGTGCCAGCAGTGGGCGGACAGCCGGTCAACAAGAGACCCAGTACTTC.

The J gene is TRBJ2-1, the V gene TRBV29-1; D unresolved. The V end lost 5 bases, the J end lost 0 bases, and 11 bases lay between the germline ends. The CDR3 totals 14 residues. CDR1 and CDR2 (germline): SQVTM, ANQGSEA. The CDR3 here is CSVYGSFSYNEQFF. The CDR3 DNA reads as TGCAGCGTTTATGGATCTTTCTCCTACAATGAGCAGTTCTTC.

The genes are TRBV7-2 and TRBJ2-5, with D maybe TRBD1 (6 bases). CDR1 and CDR2 from the germline V gene are SGHTA and FQGNSA. The V end lost 0 bases, the J end lost 3 bases, and 11 bases lay between the germline ends. CDR3 length equals 15 residues. The DNA for the CDR3 is TGTGCCAGCAGCTTAGCGGGTTCAGGGGAAGAGACCCAGTACTTC. Protein product: CASSLAGSGEETQYF.

The genes are TRBV19 and TRBJ2-4, with 12 bases identical to TRBD2. Germline CDR1 reads LNHDA; CDR2 reads SQIVND (reference sequence). V shed 3 bases and J 0 bases; nucleotides not matched to a gene: 3. There are 17 residues in the CDR3. The CDR3 DNA sequence: TGTGCCAGTAGTATCGGGACTAGCGGGCTAGCCAAAAACATTCAGTACTTC. Its translation is CASSIGTSGLAKNIQYF.

V is TRBV15 and J is TRBJ1-1; no firm D call. CDR1 and CDR2 from the germline V gene are LNHNV and YYDKDF (reference sequence). Trimming shortened V by 0 bases and J by 6 bases, and 8 bases separated the two germline ends. This CDR3 spans 13 amino acids. CDR3 sequence (DNA): TGTGCCACCAGCAGAGATACATGGGCTGAAGCTTTCTTT. Protein product: CATSRDTWAEAFF.

This sequence joins TRBV7-2 and TRBJ2-5, with TRBD1 as a possible D gene (5 bases). This CDR3 is 14 amino acids long. V lost 1 base, J lost 9 bases, and 15 bases lay in between. CDR1 and CDR2 (germline): SGHTA, FQGNSA. CDR3 nucleotide sequence: TGTGCCAGCAGCTTAGGTGCAGGGTCCCGCTCCCAGTACTTC. Translation: CASSLGAGSRSQYF.

V is TRBV6-4 and J is TRBJ1-1; D ambiguous. Germline loops: CDR1 MRHNA, CDR2 SNTAGT. Trimming stripped 7 bases from V and 6 bases from J, with 6 bases between. This CDR3 has 10 residues. CDR3 region: CASNGAEAFF. DNA of the CDR3: TGTGCCAGCAATGGCGCTGAAGCTTTCTTT.

The chain recombines TRBV7-9 with TRBJ2-5; 10 bases agree with TRBD2. The trim removed 3 bases at V and 6 bases at J, leaving 10 bases unmatched. Germline CDR1 is SEHNR and CDR2 is FQNEAQ (reference sequence). The CDR3 sequence is 16 residues long. The CDR3 here is CASSFSTSGVGQTQYF. Here the CDR3 DNA reads TGTGCCAGCAGCTTCTCCACTAGCGGGGTTGGGCAGACCCAGTACTTC.

This clone was picked up one time. The V gene is TRBV7-9, the J gene TRBJ1-2; perhaps TRBD1 as D (5 bases). Germline CDR1 SEHNR, CDR2 FQNEAQ (reference sequence). The CDR3 sequence is 14 residues long. V lost 5 bases to trimming and J lost 5 bases, with 15 bases between them. CDR3 coding DNA: TGTGCCAGCAGCCTGGACGGGGACGCTTATGGCTACACCTTC. This codes for CASSLDGDAYGYTF.

V usage is TRBV28 and J usage is TRBJ2-1, with 13 bases lining up with TRBD2. The germline V gene has CDR1 MDHEN and CDR2 SYDVKM. The CDR3 runs to 16 residues. With 9 bases clipped from V and 0 bases from J, the junction kept 5 bases outside the gene matches. DNA of the CDR3: TGTGCCAGTCTCGGGACTAGCGGGGCCTCCTACAATGAGCAGTTCTTC. Encoded protein: CASLGTSGASYNEQFF.

V is TRBV28 and J is TRBJ2-5, with 10 positions matching TRBD2. The CDR3 is 16 residues long. V lost 4 bases to trimming and J lost 5 bases; unmatched junction nucleotides: 10. CDR1 and CDR2 (germline): MDHEN, SYDVKM. The CDR3 here is CASSSPSGSGKETQYF. The CDR3 nucleotides read TGTGCCAGCAGTTCTCCTAGCGGGAGTGGAAAGGAGACCCAGTACTTC.

CDR3: CASSASVLGDTQYF. As DNA, the CDR3 is TGTGCCAGCAGTGCTAGCGTATTAGGAGATACGCAGTATTTT. The chain combines TRBV2 with TRBJ2-3, with D maybe TRBD2 (6 bases). V shed 4 bases and J shed 5 bases, with 13 bases lying between them. This CDR3 spans 14 amino acids. Per the germline V gene, CDR1 is SNHLY and CDR2 is FYNNEI.

The rearrangement joins TRBV29-1 to TRBJ1-2, with unresolved D. Germline V gene lookup returns CDR1 SQVTM and CDR2 ANQGSEA. The ends were cut back, 5 bases at V and 8 bases at J, with 15 bases in the middle. This CDR3 comprises 12 residues. This CDR3 reads CSVFWGGGGYTF. The CDR3 DNA is TGCAGCGTTTTTTGGGGAGGCGGCGGCTACACCTTC.

The chain employs TRBV15 and TRBJ1-1, with 9 bases aligning to TRBD1. The CDR3 runs 19 residues. Germline loops: CDR1 LNHNV, CDR2 YYDKDF (reference sequence). The V and J ends lost 2 bases and 0 bases, in that order; junction bases with no gene match: 13. The CDR3 bases are TGTGCCACCAGCAGACGTCCCGGGACAGGGTTCGGATTGAACACTGAAGCTTTCTTT. Translated: CATSRRPGTGFGLNTEAFF.